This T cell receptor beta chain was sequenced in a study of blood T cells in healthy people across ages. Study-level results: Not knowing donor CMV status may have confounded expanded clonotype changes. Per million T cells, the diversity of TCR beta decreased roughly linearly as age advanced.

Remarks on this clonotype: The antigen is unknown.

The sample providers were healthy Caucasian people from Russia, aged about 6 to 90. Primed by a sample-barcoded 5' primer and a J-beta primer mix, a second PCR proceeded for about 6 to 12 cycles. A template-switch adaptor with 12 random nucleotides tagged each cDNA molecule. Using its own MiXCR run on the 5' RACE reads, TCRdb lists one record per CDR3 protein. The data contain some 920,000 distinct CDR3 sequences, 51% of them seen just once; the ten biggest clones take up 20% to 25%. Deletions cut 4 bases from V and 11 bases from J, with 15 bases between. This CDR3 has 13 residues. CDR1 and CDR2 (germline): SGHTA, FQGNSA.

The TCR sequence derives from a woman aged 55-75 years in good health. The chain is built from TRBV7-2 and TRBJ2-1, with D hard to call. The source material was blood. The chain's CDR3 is CASSSGGGPQQFF. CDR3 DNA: TGTGCCAGCAGCTCGGGCGGCGGCCCTCAGCAGTTCTTC.